Listed below are T cell receptor beta chains from one sample, sequenced in a study of control samples from healthy donors and cancer patients. Clones were read by immunoSEQ multiplex PCR, and TCRdb kept only the in-frame ones, dropping some. Of 120,000 to 150,000 clones in the sample, about 90% were seen once. The sequencing sample was made of blood. These receptors were collected from a man between 18 and 29 years old in good health. Both conserved end residues are part of each CDR3. A D gene is named only where the DNA matches it firmly. The size field is filled for only some rows; it gives once, few, many or a size class.

d_call,clone_size,j_call,v_call,cdr3_nt,cdr3_aa
TRBD2,.,TRBJ2-3,TRBV29-1,TGCAGCGTTGGGAGCGGGGGGTGGACAGATACGCAGTATTTT,CSVGSGGWTDTQYF
.,.,TRBJ1-2,TRBV4-3,TGCGCCAGCAGCCAAGCGAAGAAGGGGGTCAACTATGGCTACACCTTC,CASSQAKKGVNYGYTF
.,.,TRBJ2-1,TRBV12-3/TRBV12-4,TGTGCCAGCAGGGGAACACGGGAGCAGTTCTTC,CASRGTREQFF
TRBD2,.,TRBJ2-2,TRBV7-3,TGTGCCAGCAGCAGGACTAGCCAGGGCACCGGGGAGCTGTTTTTT,CASSRTSQGTGELFF
.,.,TRBJ1-3,TRBV6-5,TGTGCCACCCGGACGGGAAACTCTGGAAACACCATATATTTT,CATRTGNSGNTIYF
.,.,TRBJ1-6,TRBV19,TGTGCCAGTAGTCTCACCGCGGCCATGAATTCACCCCTCCACTTT,CASSLTAAMNSPLHF
.,.,TRBJ1-1,TRBV25-1,TGTGCCAGCAGTGACAGGTGGGACACTGAAGCTTTCTTT,CASSDRWDTEAFF
TRBD1,few,TRBJ1-4,TRBV15,TGTGCCACCAGCAGCCAGGGGGCATATGAAAAACTGTTTTTT,CATSSQGAYEKLFF
TRBD1,.,TRBJ2-7,TRBV4-3,TGCGCCAGCAGCCAAGCCCGAAGAGGGGGCAGTCCCACCTACGAGCAGTACTTC,CASSQARRGGSPTYEQYF
TRBD1,.,TRBJ1-2,TRBV19,TGTGCCAGTAGTACCAGACAGGGGTACTATGGCTACACCTTC,CASSTRQGYYGYTF
.,.,TRBJ1-1,TRBV6-5,TGTGCCAGCTTCCGGGGGGCAGAAGCTTTCTTT,CASFRGAEAFF
.,.,TRBJ2-7,TRBV5-6,TGTGCCAGCAGCTTGGCCCAGGCCTACGAGCAGTACTTC,CASSLAQAYEQYF
.,.,TRBJ1-5,TRBV7-3,TGTGCCAGCAGCCCTGTTTATAGCAATCAGCCCCAGCATTTT,CASSPVYSNQPQHF
.,.,TRBJ2-5,TRBV27,TGTGCCAGCAGTTTAACATGGCAAGAGACCCAGTACTTC,CASSLTWQETQYF
.,.,TRBJ2-5,TRBV7-3,TGTGCCAGCAGCTTAAAAGAAGGAACGACCCAGTACTTC,CASSLKEGTTQYF
TRBD1,.,TRBJ1-6,TRBV2,TGTGCCAGCAGCAGCCCCCCGGGACAGGCCGCTTCACCCCTCCACTTT,CASSSPPGQAASPLHF
.,few,TRBJ2-1,TRBV6-5,TGTGCCAGCAGTTACAGGGGCCTCAATGAGCAGTTCTTC,CASSYRGLNEQFF
.,.,TRBJ1-2,TRBV10-1,TGCGCCAGCAGTGAGCAAAGCTATGGCTACACCTTC,CASSEQSYGYTF
.,.,TRBJ1-2,TRBV28,TGTGCCAGCAATCCGGGAGCTTATGGCTACACCTTC,CASNPGAYGYTF
.,.,TRBJ2-5,TRBV30,TGTGCCTGGAGACGAGAGAACCGGGACATCGGGACCCAGTACTTC,CAWRRENRDIGTQYF
TRBD1,.,TRBJ1-4,TRBV6-2/TRBV6-3,TGTGCCAGCAGTGCCGCCGGGACAGGGGATGAAAAACTGTTTTTT,CASSAAGTGDEKLFF
TRBD2,.,TRBJ2-7,TRBV5-1,TGCGCCAGCAGCTTGGGGACTAGCGGGGCGGGCGAGCAGTACTTC,CASSLGTSGAGEQYF
.,.,TRBJ1-6,TRBV2,TGTGCCAGCAGTCTGGGAGATTCACCCCTCCACTTT,CASSLGDSPLHF
.,.,TRBJ2-7,TRBV27,TGTGCCAGCAGTTCCCTCACCGGAGAATACGAGCAGTACTTC,CASSSLTGEYEQYF
.,.,TRBJ1-1,TRBV4-1,TGCGCCAGCAGCCAAGGTGCGGAAGTCGAGAGTGAAGCTTTCTTT,CASSQGAEVESEAFF
.,.,TRBJ1-6,TRBV24-1,TGTGCCACCAGTGATCCCACCGACGGGAGCTCCTATAATTCACCCCTCCACTTT,CATSDPTDGSSYNSPLHF
.,.,TRBJ2-1,TRBV30,TGTGCCTTGACTAGTGGGACTGAGCAGTTCTTC,CALTSGTEQFF
.,.,TRBJ2-3,TRBV24-1,TGTGCCACCAGTGATACAACCGGGACTCGAGGGACAGATACGCAGTATTTT,CATSDTTGTRGTDTQYF
TRBD2,.,TRBJ2-7,TRBV19,TGTGCCAGTACCCCTACCTATAGCGGGGCCTTCGGTTACGAGCAGTACTTC,CASTPTYSGAFGYEQYF
.,.,TRBJ2-7,TRBV2,TGTGCCAGCAGTCCTACCGGGGACGAGCAGTACTTC,CASSPTGDEQYF
TRBD1,.,TRBJ2-1,TRBV6-2/TRBV6-3,TGTGCCAGCAGTTACCGGGGACAGTACTCCTACAATGAGCAGTTCTTC,CASSYRGQYSYNEQFF
TRBD1,.,TRBJ1-5,TRBV19,TGTGCCACCCGGGACAGGGGTAGCAATCAGCCCCAGCATTTT,CATRDRGSNQPQHF
.,.,TRBJ2-7,TRBV19,TGTGCCAGTAGTCATCCAGAAACCTCCTACGAGCAGTACTTC,CASSHPETSYEQYF
.,.,TRBJ2-1,TRBV19,TGTGCCAGTAGTATACCCGGGGGCCCCTACAATGAGCAGTTCTTC,CASSIPGGPYNEQFF
.,once,TRBJ2-3,TRBV6-2/TRBV6-3,TGTGCCAGCAGTTACCACACAGATACGCAGTATTTT,CASSYHTDTQYF
.,.,TRBJ2-3,TRBV5-1,TGCGCCAGCAGCTTGGGTGGGGATTCCACAGATACGCAGTATTTT,CASSLGGDSTDTQYF
.,.,TRBJ1-2,TRBV29-1,TGCAGCGCTGCTGCGGGGCCTAACTATGGCTACACCTTC,CSAAAGPNYGYTF